The next 7 T cell receptor beta chains were all read from a single sample in a study of T-cell memory formation after mild COVID-19 (TCRdb year 2021). The receptor library was made with 5' RACE. Sequenced using an Illumina NovaSeq 6000. In-frame beta chains were kept once TCRdb had trimmed the public reads at Q25 with fastp and called clones with MiXCR. When rows share a CDR3 protein, they turn into one entry using the most common DNA and genes. The sample contains 300,000 to 350,000 distinct CDR3 sequences, about an eighth of them found a single time. The top ten constitute about a fifth of the sample. Source material: PBMCs or a T cell subset sorted from them (not recorded which). Receptors originate from a man between 18 and 35 years old who had mild COVID-19 (a few samples of this study predate the infection). The sample titles of this study are shuffled in the database, so cell type and time point are left out; the donor was told from shared clones.

The table lists this clonotype with a few counts. The chain couples TRBV12-3 or TRBV12-4 to TRBJ2-2; D perhaps matches TRBD2 (6 bases). The CDR3 consists of 17 residues. Trimming cost V 4 bases and J 3 bases, with 18 bases left between them. The CDR3: CASSSIYGGEHTGELFF. CDR3 in DNA: TGTGCCAGCAGTTCCATTTATGGCGGGGAGCACACCGGGGAGCTGTTTTTT.

The rearrangement uses TRBV6-6 and TRBJ1-5; TRBD1 matches 7 bases. The CDR3 totals 17 residues. Germline CDR1 and CDR2: MNHNY and SVGAGI (reference sequence). Germline trimming cut 7 bases from V and 0 bases from J; bases unmatched to any gene: 12. The CDR3 loop is CASTQRTGDYSNQPQHF. CDR3 sequence (DNA): TGTGCCAGCACCCAGAGGACAGGAGATTATAGCAATCAGCCCCAGCATTTT.

A few counts support this clonotype. The J gene is TRBJ2-7, the V gene TRBV25-1; 8 bases fit TRBD2. Germline values: CDR1 MGHDK, CDR2 SYGVNS. V shed 1 base and J 2 bases; nucleotides not matched to a gene: 7. This CDR3 has 16 amino acids. CDR3 amino acids: CASSEFPREGTYEQYF. In DNA, the CDR3 is TGTGCCAGCAGTGAATTCCCCCGGGAGGGAACCTACGAGCAGTACTTC.

This clonotype was observed a few times. The J gene is TRBJ1-4, the V gene TRBV12-3 or TRBV12-4; 10 bases match TRBD1. V dropped 6 bases and J dropped 8; count of bases not matched to a gene: 9. The CDR3 length is 15 residues. CDR3 nucleotide sequence: TGTGCCAGCAGCCGTGACAGGGGGCCCCGGGAAAAACTGTTTTTT. Translation: CASSRDRGPREKLFF.

This clonotype came up many times. The CDR3 is CASSSAGQPLRGAQYF. CDR3 DNA: TGTGCCAGCAGTTCTGCGGGACAGCCTTTGAGGGGGGCCCAGTACTTC. This chain joins TRBV27 and TRBJ2-5, with D tentatively TRBD1 (7 bases). The V end lost 4 bases, the J end lost 9 bases, and 24 bases lay between the germline ends. The germline CDR1 and CDR2 sequences are MNHEY and SMNVEV (reference sequence). The CDR3 covers 16 residues.

This clonotype was observed a handful of times. This chain connects TRBV7-4 to TRBJ1-4; tentatively, D is TRBD1 (6 bases). The V end lost 4 bases, the J end lost 8 bases, and 20 bases lay between the germline ends. This CDR3 has 16 residues. Germline V CDR1 and CDR2: SGHVT, SQSDAQ. The CDR3, as DNA: TGTGCCAGCAGCTCCGAAGCGACAGGCCTCTGGGAAAAACTGTTTTTT. This translates into CASSSEATGLWEKLFF.

This clonotype came up a few times. CDR3 sequence reads: CSARAENRWQFF. The CDR3 region has the DNA TGCAGTGCTAGAGCGGAAAATAGGTGGCAGTTCTTC. V is TRBV20-1 and J is TRBJ2-1, with D hard to call. Per germline, CDR1 DFQATT and CDR2 SNEGSKA (reference sequence). With 1 base removed from V and 12 bases from J, the gap between germline ends came to 13 bases. This CDR3 spans 12 amino acids.